The 21 T cell receptor beta chains below come from one sample, sequenced in a study of regulatory T cells in long-lasting Graves disease. HTBI primers from iRepertoire and Arm-PCR of CDR3 regions yielded the TCR beta libraries. TCRdb analysed the multiplex PCR reads with MiXCR anew, one entry per CDR3 protein. The sample holds 350,000 to 500,000 distinct CDR3 sequences, under 25% seen once. This sample's time point: persistent/refractory GD, antithyroid drugs over 5 years with positive TRAb. PBMC RNA was the source of the TCR library. The material was peripheral blood mononuclear cells (PBMCs), obtained when the disease was refractory, from a patient treated with antithyroid drugs. The receptors stem from a female donor with Graves disease.

V gene TRBV5-1 combines with J gene TRBJ2-3; D is possibly TRBD1 or TRBD2 (6 bases each). The length of the CDR3 is 16 residues. V was trimmed by 2 bases and J by 3 bases, leaving 16 bases between them. Germline V gene data show CDR1 as SGHRS and CDR2 as YFSETQ. CDR3 amino acids: CASSLTTQGRTDTQYF. The DNA for the CDR3 is TGCGCCAGCAGCTTAACTACTCAGGGGAGGACAGATACGCAGTATTTT.

This clonotype was observed a handful of times. The V call is TRBV5-1, the J call TRBJ1-2; maybe TRBD1 (6 bases). Trimming left V 4 bases short and J 0 bases short, with 10 bases between. CDR3 length: 14 residues. Germline V gene lookup returns CDR1 SGHRS and CDR2 YFSETQ. CDR3 residues: CASSLDSSNYGYTF. The CDR3 DNA sequence: TGCGCCAGCAGCCTGGACAGTTCTAACTATGGCTACACCTTC.

This chain connects TRBV10-3 to TRBJ2-1; D could derive from TRBD1 or TRBD2 (5 bases each). The V end lost 6 bases, the J end lost 6 bases, and 15 bases lay between the germline ends. This CDR3 is 14 amino acids long. The germline V gene encodes CDR1 ENHRY and CDR2 SYGVKD. This CDR3 reads CAIRDGAAGNEQFF. The CDR3 DNA follows: TGTGCCATCAGAGACGGGGCCGCCGGCAATGAGCAGTTCTTC.

The chain has TRBV5-1 and TRBJ2-7; D unclear. V lost 2 bases and J 10 bases, leaving 19 bases between the germline ends. Germline CDR1 SGHRS, CDR2 YFSETQ. The CDR3 is 14 amino acids. CDR3 sequence: CASSLDRRQSEQYF. In DNA, the CDR3 is TGCGCCAGCAGCTTAGATCGTCGGCAGAGCGAACAGTACTTC.

This clonotype was seen at least ten times. The chain links TRBV2 to TRBJ2-7; D ambiguous. Germline values: CDR1 SNHLY, CDR2 FYNNEI. V dropped 8 bases and J dropped 7 bases, with 9 bases sitting between them. This CDR3 region has 10 residues. DNA of the CDR3: TGTGCCAGCGTCCAGGTGGAGCAGTACTTC. It translates to CASVQVEQYF.

CDR3 in amino acids: CASSQGQGHTEAFF. CDR3 sequence (DNA): TGCGCCAGCAGCCAGGGGCAGGGGCACACTGAAGCTTTCTTT. The chain recombines TRBV4-1 with TRBJ1-1; a weak D match, TRBD1 (6 bases). This CDR3 comprises 14 residues. V shed 3 bases and J shed 3 bases, with 11 bases lying between them. Germline V gene lookup returns CDR1 MGHRA and CDR2 YSYEKL.

Only a few counts were recorded for this clonotype. The chain carries TRBV20-1 and TRBJ2-3, with TRBD2 matching over 10 bases. Germline CDR1 reads DFQATT; CDR2 reads SNEGSKA (reference sequence). The CDR3 consists of 15 residues. The J segment lost 8 bases and the V segment lost 0 bases, leaving 8 bases of the junction unmatched. DNA of the CDR3: TGCAGTGCTAGAGATGGGGATAGCGGGAGGATTACGCAGTATTTT. It translates to CSARDGDSGRITQYF.

This clonotype was observed many times. The genes are TRBV24-1 and TRBJ2-2; 7 bases match TRBD1. Germline values: CDR1 KGHDR, CDR2 SFDVKD. The length of the CDR3 is 16 residues. J was trimmed by 5 bases and V by 2 bases; bases with no gene match: 7. The CDR3 is CATSDSRQGATGELFF. As DNA, the CDR3 is TGTGCCACCAGTGATTCCAGACAGGGAGCAACCGGGGAGCTGTTTTTT.

To note about this clonotype: One base away lies a much larger clone, so this may be a sequencing read error. This rearrangement joins TRBV24-1 to TRBJ2-2, with 9 nucleotides matching TRBD2. CDR1 and CDR2 from the germline V gene are KGHDR and SFDVKD. The CDR3 loop spans 16 amino acids. CDR3 sequence (DNA): TGTGCCACCCGTAGCGGGAGCGTTTCGAACACCGGGGGGCTGTTTTTT. Encoded protein: CATRSGSVSNTGGLFF.

At least ten counts were recorded for this clonotype. V is TRBV28 and J is TRBJ2-7, with D possibly matching TRBD1 (6 bases). This CDR3 region has 15 residues. CDR1 and CDR2 from the germline V gene are MDHEN and SYDVKM. V shed 7 bases and J shed 1 base, with 17 bases lying between them. CDR3 in DNA: TGTGCCAGCACCCTCCGGGACACCACGTCCTACGAGCAGTACTTC. Protein sequence: CASTLRDTTSYEQYF. Filled out from reference TRBV28 and TRBJ2-7, the complete variable domain reads DVKVTQSSRYLVKRTGEKVFLECVQDMDHENMFWYRQDPGLGLRLIYFSYDVKMKEKGDIPEGYSVSREKKERFSLILESASTNQTSMYLCASTLRDTTSYEQYFGPGTRLTVT.

This clonotype was counted ten times or more. The rearrangement links TRBV28 to TRBJ1-1, with a tentative D call TRBD1 (5 bases). CDR1 and CDR2 (germline): MDHEN, SYDVKM. Between the trimmed V and J ends, which lost 6 bases and 3 bases, there was a span of 26 bases. The CDR3 is 18 residues long. CDR3 bases: TGTGCCAGCAGCGGTACACCGGGGACCCCGTTTTCCGACACTGAAGCTTTCTTT. Its translation is CASSGTPGTPFSDTEAFF. The variable domain in full, completed from reference TRBV28 and TRBJ1-1, reads DVKVTQSSRYLVKRTGEKVFLECVQDMDHENMFWYRQDPGLGLRLIYFSYDVKMKEKGDIPEGYSVSREKKERFSLILESASTNQTSMYLCASSGTPGTPFSDTEAFFGQGTRLTVV.

This clonotype was seen at least ten times. The V gene is TRBV20-1, the J gene TRBJ2-7, with a possible D match to TRBD2 (5 bases). Trimming removed 6 bases from V and 2 bases from J, with 17 bases in between. The CDR3 loop spans 14 amino acids. CDR1 is DFQATT and CDR2 is SNEGSKA in the germline V gene (reference sequence). The CDR3 coding sequence is TGCAGTGCAAAAGACGCGGGTGAAACCTACGAGCAGTACTTC. It translates to CSAKDAGETYEQYF.

This clonotype was picked up one time. This could be a read error, since a much larger clone is one nucleotide away. V is TRBV2 and J is TRBJ1-2, with 8 bases fitting TRBD1. After removal of 3 bases from V and 6 bases from J, the junction contained 6 bases not matched to a gene. Germline V lookup: CDR1 SNHLY, CDR2 FYNNEI. CDR3 size: 14 residues. In DNA form, the CDR3 reads TGTGCCAGCAGTGATCCCGGGACAGGTGATGGCTACACCTTC. Translating it yields CASSDPGTGDGYTF.

This clonotype was recorded a few times. The chain carries TRBV6-2 or TRBV6-3 and TRBJ1-1, with D hard to call. The CDR3 has 16 amino acids. V was clipped by 3 bases and J by 3 bases, with 17 bases between them. Per germline, CDR1 MNHEY and CDR2 SVGEGT. The CDR3 loop is CASSYNWGLEDTEAFF. The DNA for the CDR3 is TGTGCCAGCAGTTATAATTGGGGTTTGGAGGACACTGAAGCTTTCTTT.

This clonotype was observed many times. This rearrangement joins TRBV11-3 to TRBJ2-2; D unresolved. V was shortened by 5 bases and J by 5 bases, with 12 bases between the two germline ends. The V gene's germline CDR1 is SGHNT and CDR2 YENEEA. This CDR3 region has 14 residues. CDR3 loop: CASSLPRRTGELFF. CDR3 DNA sequence: TGTGCCAGCAGCCTACCCCGCCGTACCGGGGAGCTGTTTTTT. Using reference TRBV11-3 and TRBJ2-2 for the parts outside the CDR3, the full variable domain is EAGVVQSPRYKIIEKKQPVAFWCNPISGHNTLYWYLQNLGQGPELLIRYENEEAVDDSQLPKDRFSAERLKGVDSTLKIQPAELGDSAVYLCASSLPRRTGELFFGEGSRLTVL.

This clonotype was seen only a few times. The chain combines TRBV6-1 with TRBJ1-5; D remains ambiguous. In germline, CDR1 is MNHNS, CDR2 SASEGT. The CDR3 extends over 14 amino acids. V was shortened by 5 bases and J by 0 bases, with 8 bases between the two germline ends. For the CDR3, the DNA is TGTGCCAGCAGTAGGACTTATAGCAATCAGCCCCAGCATTTT. Translation gives CASSRTYSNQPQHF.

A few counts support this clonotype. The V call is TRBV27, the J call TRBJ2-2; the D is unclear. Looked up from germline, CDR1 is MNHEY and CDR2 is SMNVEV (reference sequence). There are 14 residues in the CDR3. The germline V and J ends were trimmed by 6 bases and 1 base, with 9 bases remaining between them. In DNA form, the CDR3 reads TGTGCCAGCAGCGACTTCAAGAACACCGGGGAGCTGTTTTTT. Translating it yields CASSDFKNTGELFF.

The rearrangement links TRBV27 to TRBJ2-5; 8 bases agree with TRBD2. TRBJ2-1 explains the end of the DNA better; the J call may be wrong. The germline V gene has CDR1 MNHEY and CDR2 SMNVEV (reference sequence). The length of the CDR3 is 18 residues. The CDR3 reads CASSLFSSGGPSVNEQFF. The CDR3 region has the DNA TGTGCCAGCAGTTTATTCTCTTCGGGAGGGCCTTCGGTCAATGAGCAGTTCTTC.

This chain connects TRBV28 to TRBJ1-2, with TRBD1 identical over 9 bases. With 0 bases clipped from V and 2 bases from J, the junction kept 4 bases outside the gene matches. CDR3 size: 16 residues. Germline-derived CDR1 and CDR2 are MDHEN and SYDVKM. The CDR3 DNA reads TGTGCCAGCAGTTTATGGGGGACAGGGTTAAACTATGGCTACACCTTC. Translating it yields CASSLWGTGLNYGYTF.

This clonotype appeared many times. V is TRBV27 and J is TRBJ2-5, with 8 bases matching TRBD1. The CDR3 totals 15 residues. Germline V gene sequence: CDR1 MNHEY, CDR2 SMNVEV (reference sequence). V shed 6 bases and J 2 bases; nucleotides not matched to a gene: 8. The CDR3 nucleotides read TGTGCCAGCAGCACACGACAGGGGCGACAAGAGACCCAGTACTTC. Its translation: CASSTRQGRQETQYF.

In this sample, this clonotype turned up many times. V usage is TRBV28 and J usage is TRBJ2-7; 7 bases line up with TRBD1. CDR3 length equals 14 residues. V dropped 3 bases and J dropped 5; count of bases not matched to a gene: 7. Germline CDR1 MDHEN, CDR2 SYDVKM. CDR3 region: CASSLLGQYDEQYF. The DNA for the CDR3 is TGTGCCAGCAGTTTGCTGGGACAGTATGACGAGCAGTACTTC.